Shown below are 29 T cell receptor beta chains from a single sample sequenced in a study of control samples from healthy donors and cancer patients. Sequencing was performed with immunoSEQ multiplex PCR; in TCRdb, only in-frame clones are kept and a portion is missing. Among approximately 100,000 clones, about 91% were seen once, and the ten largest hold 13% to 15%. The sequenced material came from blood. These receptors came from a man aged 30 to 45 in good health.

DNA of the CDR3: TGTGCCAGCTCACCAGGGATCTACGAGCAGTACTTC. This encodes CASSPGIYEQYF. V gene TRBV18 combines with J gene TRBJ2-7; D not resolved. V was clipped by 2 bases and J by 3 bases, with 5 bases between them. Looked up from germline, CDR1 is KGHSH and CDR2 is LQKENI. The CDR3 is made up of 12 amino acids.

The chain carries TRBV15 and TRBJ1-5; the D is unclear. This CDR3 contains 19 residues. V lost 0 bases and J 7 bases, leaving 25 bases between the germline ends. Germline V lookup: CDR1 LNHNV, CDR2 YYDKDF (reference sequence). The CDR3 here is CATSRDLLRGRVVKQPQHF. Here the CDR3 DNA reads TGTGCCACCAGCAGAGACCTACTGCGAGGGAGGGTTGTCAAGCAGCCCCAGCATTTT.

The chain is built from TRBV19 and TRBJ2-7; 8 bases line up with TRBD2. Germline assignment: CDR1 LNHDA and CDR2 SQIVND (reference sequence). J lost 0 bases, V lost 6 bases, and 10 bases had no gene match. This CDR3 has 16 amino acids. CDR3 protein: CASRGRGGPISYEQYF. In DNA, the CDR3 is TGTGCCAGTAGGGGCCGGGGGGGGCCCATCTCCTACGAGCAGTACTTC.

This clone was found once. The chain joins TRBV28 to TRBJ2-7, with D perhaps TRBD2 (5 bases). The CDR3 extends over 18 amino acids. CDR1 is MDHEN, CDR2 SYDVKM, per germline. Trimming cost V 3 bases and J 3 bases, with 24 bases left between them. CDR3 coding DNA: TGTGCCAGCAGTTTCTTGTCGGTGACCGTGCGGGCGGGCTACGAGCAGTACTTC. Protein: CASSFLSVTVRAGYEQYF.

The chain joins TRBV6-2 or TRBV6-3 to TRBJ1-2, with D tentatively TRBD1 (5 bases). V dropped 2 bases and J dropped 5 bases, with 18 bases sitting between them. The CDR3 is made up of 16 amino acids. Germline V gene data show CDR1 as MNHEY and CDR2 as SVGEGT. DNA of the CDR3: TGTGCCAGCAGTTACGGCGGACATAGACGAGAGTATGGCTACACCTTC. Encoded protein: CASSYGGHRREYGYTF.

This clone is a singleton in its sample. The chain couples TRBV12-3 or TRBV12-4 to TRBJ2-6; the D gene is possibly TRBD1 (6 bases). The CDR3 runs to 13 residues. Trimming left V 8 bases short and J 4 bases short, with 9 bases between. CDR3 DNA: TGTGCCAGCGCAGGGGAAGGGGCCAACGTCCTGACTTTC. It codes for CASAGEGANVLTF.

The chain recombines TRBV5-1 with TRBJ2-5; D possibly corresponds to TRBD1 (5 bases). The CDR3 runs 14 residues. Germline CDR1 is SGHRS and CDR2 is YFSETQ. V lost 7 bases to trimming and J lost 2 bases, with 15 bases between them. In nucleotides, the CDR3 is TGCGCCAGCGCCCTACAGGTCCAACAAGAGACCCAGTACTTC. Protein sequence: CASALQVQQETQYF. The variable domain in full, with the rest retrieved from reference TRBV5-1 and TRBJ2-5, is KAGVTQTPRYLIKTRGQQVTLSCSPISGHRSVSWYQQTPGQGLQFLFEYFSETQRNKGNFPGRFSGRQFSNSRSEMNVSTLELGDSALYLCASALQVQQETQYFGPGTRLLVL.

This clone showed up just once. The DNA for the CDR3 is TGTGCCAGCAGTTTATTTCGGGGGGTGGAGACCCAGTACTTC. Protein: CASSLFRGVETQYF. The rearrangement uses TRBV27 and TRBJ2-5; 7 positions match TRBD2. J lost 5 bases, V lost 1 base, and 4 bases had no gene match. This CDR3 spans 14 amino acids. In germline, CDR1 is MNHEY, CDR2 SMNVEV (reference sequence).

The chain carries TRBV7-2 and TRBJ2-4, with unresolved D. The CDR3 length is 13 residues. CDR1 is SGHTA, CDR2 FQGNSA, per germline. The V end was cut by 5 bases, the J end by 8 bases, with 13 bases between. The CDR3 here is CASSPQATHIQYF. CDR3 in DNA: TGTGCCAGCAGCCCCCAGGCGACTCACATTCAGTACTTC.

The V gene is TRBV27, the J gene TRBJ1-5; D gene unclear. The ends were cut back, 0 bases at V and 6 bases at J, with 15 bases in the middle. The germline gives CDR1 MNHEY, CDR2 SMNVEV (reference sequence). The CDR3 covers 16 residues. For the CDR3, the DNA is TGTGCCAGCAGTTTATCAGGGTCGGGTCTGCGTCAGCCCCAGCATTTT. This gives the protein CASSLSGSGLRQPQHF.

This chain uses TRBV28 with TRBJ2-2; D ambiguous. Trimming removed 6 bases from V and 0 bases from J, with 8 bases in between. From germline, CDR1 is MDHEN and CDR2 SYDVKM. This CDR3 has 14 amino acids. This chain's CDR3 is CASRSRANTGELFF. DNA of the CDR3: TGTGCCAGCAGATCTCGAGCGAACACCGGGGAGCTGTTTTTT.

A word on this clone: Other DNA sequences in this specimen translate into the identical CDR3. The genes are TRBV20-1 and TRBJ2-5, with D uncertain. CDR1 DFQATT and CDR2 SNEGSKA come from the germline V gene (reference sequence). The CDR3 loop spans 12 amino acids. V was clipped by 3 bases and J by 2 bases, with 7 bases between them. The CDR3 DNA follows: TGCAGTGCTAGTGCTCCTCAAGAGACCCAGTACTTC. Translated, it gives CSASAPQETQYF.

V gene TRBV7-9 combines with J gene TRBJ1-5; D not certain. The CDR3 totals 15 residues. V shed 1 base and J shed 0 bases, with 7 bases lying between them. CDR1 is SEHNR and CDR2 is FQNEAQ in the germline V gene (reference sequence). CDR3 in amino acids: CASSLEDGSNQPQHF. The CDR3 DNA reads TGTGCCAGCAGCTTAGAGGACGGTAGCAATCAGCCCCAGCATTTT. Variable domain in full (rest from reference TRBV7-9 and TRBJ1-5): DTGVSQNPRHKITKRGQNVTFRCDPISEHNRLYWYRQTLGQGPEFLTYFQNEAQLEKSRLLSDRFSAERPKGSFSTLEIQRTEQGDSAMYLCASSLEDGSNQPQHFGDGTRLSIL.

By frequency in the sample, this clone is medium-sized (0.01 to 0.1%). This chain links TRBV2 with TRBJ1-5; TRBD1 matches 7 bases. The CDR3 length is 15 residues. With 7 bases clipped from V and 0 bases from J, the junction kept 6 bases outside the gene matches. CDR1 is SNHLY and CDR2 is FYNNEI in the germline V gene. The DNA for the CDR3 is TGTGCCAGCACCACTAGGACAGGTAGCAATCAGCCCCAGCATTTT. It specifies CASTTRTGSNQPQHF.

The chain uses TRBV28 and TRBJ2-1; D possibly corresponds to TRBD2 (6 bases). Looked up from germline, CDR1 is MDHEN and CDR2 is SYDVKM. V was clipped by 7 bases and J by 9 bases, with 19 bases between them. This CDR3 has 14 amino acids. CDR3 bases: TGTGCCAGCATAGGCGGGACGGCTGTCGGTGAGCAGTTCTTC. Encoded protein: CASIGGTAVGEQFF. The full variable domain, with the rest looked up from reference TRBV28 and TRBJ2-1, is DVKVTQSSRYLVKRTGEKVFLECVQDMDHENMFWYRQDPGLGLRLIYFSYDVKMKEKGDIPEGYSVSREKKERFSLILESASTNQTSMYLCASIGGTAVGEQFFGPGTRLTVL.

The CDR3 DNA reads as TGTGCCAGCAGCCCCTCGGACGTCTCCTACGAGCAGTACTTC. Translation gives CASSPSDVSYEQYF. V gene TRBV7-2 combines with J gene TRBJ2-7; D remains ambiguous. This CDR3 is 14 amino acids long. Germline assignment: CDR1 SGHTA and CDR2 FQGNSA. V lost 5 bases to trimming and J lost 0 bases, with 11 bases between them.

This chain links TRBV29-1 with TRBJ2-5, with 12 nucleotides matching TRBD2. J was trimmed by 3 bases and V by 6 bases; bases with no gene match: 14. CDR1 is SQVTM and CDR2 is ANQGSEA in the germline V gene. This CDR3 has 17 residues. This chain's CDR3 is CSVGVTSGSGHKETQYF. The CDR3 region has the DNA TGCAGCGTGGGGGTGACTAGCGGGAGTGGGCATAAAGAGACCCAGTACTTC.

The chain links TRBV11-2 to TRBJ2-7; D is undetermined. CDR3 size: 11 residues. V was clipped by 7 bases and J by 3 bases, with 7 bases between them. Germline CDR1 SGHAT, CDR2 FQNNGV. CDR3 sequence: CASTSIYEQYF. CDR3 DNA: TGTGCCAGCACGTCCATCTACGAGCAGTACTTC.

The V and J genes are TRBV5-6 and TRBJ2-5, with D uncertain. This CDR3 spans 15 amino acids. Trimming pared 4 bases from V and 5 bases from J, leaving 18 bases between. Per the germline V gene, CDR1 is SGHDT and CDR2 is YYEEEE. CDR3 DNA sequence: TGTGCCAGCAGCGTGTGGATGTGGGCATTCGAGACCCAGTACTTC. Residues: CASSVWMWAFETQYF.

The J gene is TRBJ1-2, the V gene TRBV27, with no clear D. V lost 5 bases and J lost 0, with 7 bases in between. The germline V gene has CDR1 MNHEY and CDR2 SMNVEV (reference sequence). This CDR3 has 13 amino acids. The CDR3 nucleotides are TGTGCCAGCAGTGTTGGGGCTAACTATGGCTACACCTTC. Translated: CASSVGANYGYTF.

This rearrangement joins TRBV6-2 or TRBV6-3 to TRBJ2-3; TRBD2 is a possible D gene (6 bases). Deletions cut 3 bases from V and 1 base from J, with 11 bases between. The CDR3 spans 15 residues. CDR1 is MNHEY and CDR2 is SVGEGT in the germline V gene. The CDR3: CASSYKLAGTDTQYF. As DNA, the CDR3 is TGTGCCAGCAGTTATAAACTAGCAGGCACAGATACGCAGTATTTT.

This rearrangement joins TRBV6-5 to TRBJ1-3; 7 bases agree with TRBD1. Germline assignment: CDR1 MNHEY and CDR2 SVGAGI. Trimming cost V 10 bases and J 2 bases; bases outside gene matches: 5. The CDR3 totals 13 residues. The CDR3 reads CATDRVPGNTIYF. CDR3 DNA: TGTGCCACCGACAGGGTACCTGGAAACACCATATATTTT.

This clone was counted a few times. This chain joins TRBV6-4 and TRBJ2-1; no reliable D call. Germline V gene lookup returns CDR1 MRHNA and CDR2 SNTAGT. V shed 3 bases and J shed 0 bases, with 3 bases lying between them. The CDR3 spans 13 residues. CDR3 coding DNA: TGTGCCAGCAGTGAGGGCTCCTACAATGAGCAGTTCTTC. Translated: CASSEGSYNEQFF.

The rearrangement uses TRBV5-1 and TRBJ2-5, with D possibly matching TRBD2 (5 bases). Germline values: CDR1 SGHRS, CDR2 YFSETQ. Trimming pared 6 bases from V and 7 bases from J, leaving 31 bases between. CDR3 length equals 18 residues. DNA of the CDR3: TGCGCCAGCACCCACTCAAAGGAATCTCTAGCCCGCGGAGGGACCCAGTACTTC. Its protein is CASTHSKESLARGGTQYF.

The CDR3 region is CASSVTGYTYEQYF. The CDR3 nucleotides are TGTGCCAGCAGCGTGACAGGGTACACCTACGAGCAGTACTTC. The chain uses TRBV9 and TRBJ2-7; TRBD1 agrees at 7 bases. This CDR3 contains 14 residues. V lost 2 bases to trimming and J lost 2 bases; unmatched junction nucleotides: 4. The germline V gene has CDR1 SGDLS and CDR2 YYNGEE.

The chain uses TRBV9 and TRBJ2-1; TRBD2 matches 8 bases. The V and J ends lost 0 bases and 10 bases, in that order; junction bases with no gene match: 15. Germline V gives CDR1 SGDLS, CDR2 YYNGEE. The CDR3 spans 17 residues. The DNA for the CDR3 is TGTGCCAGCAGCGTAGAGACCCCGTTACTAGCGGCTACAGAGCAGTTCTTC. It encodes CASSVETPLLAATEQFF.

The chain recombines TRBV3-1 (or the pseudogene TRBV3-2) with TRBJ1-1; D is ambiguous. This CDR3 is 12 amino acids long. Trimming took off 4 bases at V and 4 bases at J, with 7 bases between the two ends. From germline, CDR1 is LGHDT and CDR2 YNNKEL (reference sequence). Here the CDR3 reads CASSLLGTEAFF. As DNA, the CDR3 is TGTGCCAGCAGCCTTCTCGGCACTGAAGCTTTCTTT.

The chain couples TRBV7-3 to TRBJ2-2, with D tentatively TRBD2 (6 bases). The CDR3 has 14 residues. The V end lost 0 bases, the J end lost 4 bases, and 6 bases lay between the germline ends. Looked up from germline, CDR1 is SGHTA and CDR2 is FQGTGA. The CDR3 coding sequence is TGTGCCAGCAGCTTAACCGGGGGCACCGGGGAGCTGTTTTTT. Encoded protein: CASSLTGGTGELFF.

The rearrangement links TRBV7-2 to TRBJ2-7; weak D call: TRBD1 (6 bases). From germline, CDR1 is SGHTA and CDR2 FQGNSA. The CDR3 loop spans 19 amino acids. V lost 3 bases to trimming and J lost 2 bases, with 26 bases between them. CDR3 DNA sequence: TGTGCCAGCAGCTTGGGGGCGGGTTTTATGAGCGGCCGTACCTACGAGCAGTACTTC. Its protein is CASSLGAGFMSGRTYEQYF.